The 32 T cell receptor beta chains in this list originate from one sample, sequenced in a study of cytomegalovirus exposure and HLA in healthy donors. The PCR made use of 60 Vbeta and 13 Jbeta primers. Libraries were prepared by immunoSEQ multiplex PCR; TCRdb keeps only in-frame clonotypes and omits some of them. The table lists over 95,000 clones, approximately 74% of them singletons. Sample: PBMCs. The receptor source for this set is a woman aged 40 to 55 in good health and CMV-seropositive.

V gene TRBV7-6 combines with J gene TRBJ2-2, with a weak D call TRBD1 (5 bases). Germline loops: CDR1 SGHVS, CDR2 FNYEAQ. V was shortened by 2 bases and J by 9 bases, with 19 bases between the two germline ends. The CDR3 sequence is 16 residues long. The CDR3 bases are TGTGCCAGCAGCTTAAGTGGGGCAGCCCTTGGCCGGGAGCTGTTTTTT. Its protein is CASSLSGAALGRELFF.

The chain has TRBV4-1 and TRBJ2-7, with 7 bases that match TRBD1. V lost 4 bases, J lost 2 bases, and 8 bases stayed unmatched. Germline CDR1 is MGHRA and CDR2 is YSYEKL. CDR3 length equals 15 residues. The CDR3 loop is CASSRQTGNTYEQYF. CDR3 sequence (DNA): TGCGCCAGCAGCCGACAGACAGGGAATACCTACGAGCAGTACTTC.

The J gene is TRBJ2-7, the V gene TRBV5-5; TRBD2 matches 10 bases. Germline values: CDR1 SGHKS, CDR2 YYEKEE (reference sequence). The CDR3 sequence is 16 residues long. J was trimmed by 2 bases and V by 6 bases; bases with no gene match: 11. CDR3 residues: CASTTQALAGTYEQYF. The CDR3 coding sequence is TGTGCCAGCACCACCCAGGCACTAGCGGGGACCTACGAGCAGTACTTC.

The chain recombines TRBV19 with TRBJ2-1; 8 bases fit TRBD2. Germline V lookup: CDR1 LNHDA, CDR2 SQIVND (reference sequence). Trimming at V came to 3 bases and at J to 1 base, leaving 8 bases not matched to a gene. This CDR3 region has 17 residues. The CDR3 spells CASSMEGRGASYNEQFF. The CDR3 DNA reads TGTGCCAGTAGTATGGAGGGGCGGGGGGCTTCCTACAATGAGCAGTTCTTC.

This rearrangement joins TRBV7-2 to TRBJ1-1; D may be TRBD1 (6 bases). Germline assignment: CDR1 SGHTA and CDR2 FQGNSA. The V end was cut by 2 bases, the J end by 7 bases, with 14 bases between. CDR3 length equals 14 residues. In nucleotides, the CDR3 is TGTGCCAGCAGCTTAACGGTACAGGGCGGTGAAGCTTTCTTT. Its protein product is CASSLTVQGGEAFF.

This chain connects TRBV7-2 to TRBJ2-1, with 9 bases fitting TRBD2. Germline trimming cut 5 bases from V and 7 bases from J; bases unmatched to any gene: 15. Looked up from germline, CDR1 is SGHTA and CDR2 is FQGNSA. The CDR3 is 17 residues long. The CDR3 spells CASSERTGNSGGNEQFF. The CDR3 nucleotides read TGTGCCAGCAGCGAAAGGACAGGTAATAGCGGGGGTAATGAGCAGTTCTTC.

This clone was seen a single time. The V call is TRBV19, the J call TRBJ2-4; D is unresolved. This CDR3 comprises 14 residues. The germline V gene has CDR1 LNHDA and CDR2 SQIVND (reference sequence). Trimming removed 4 bases at V and 5 bases at J, with 12 bases between. The CDR3 spells CASSSVPLENIQYF. DNA for the CDR3: TGTGCCAGTAGTAGTGTGCCATTAGAAAACATTCAGTACTTC.

This clone was seen a single time. The chain uses TRBV7-6 and TRBJ2-7; no definite D call. CDR1 and CDR2 from the germline V gene are SGHVS and FNYEAQ. Trimming stripped 5 bases from V and 3 bases from J, with 17 bases between. The CDR3 totals 15 residues. The CDR3 protein is CASSLTSGKSYEQYF. The CDR3 DNA reads TGTGCCAGCAGCCTAACGTCAGGTAAAAGCTACGAGCAGTACTTC. The variable domain in full, completed from reference TRBV7-6 and TRBJ2-7, reads GAGVSQSPRYKVTKRGQDVALRCDPISGHVSLYWYRQALGQGPEFLTYFNYEAQQDKSGLPNDRFSAERPEGSISTLTIQRTEQRDSAMYRCASSLTSGKSYEQYFGPGTRLTVT.

This clone was seen once. The J gene is TRBJ2-7, the V gene TRBV19; D uncertain. Between the trimmed V and J ends, which lost 3 bases and 2 bases, there was a span of 11 bases. The CDR3 length is 14 residues. CDR1 is LNHDA and CDR2 is SQIVND in the germline V gene (reference sequence). This CDR3 is CASSISATAYEQYF. The CDR3 DNA follows: TGTGCCAGTAGTATTTCAGCGACCGCCTACGAGCAGTACTTC.

The gene calls are TRBV19 and TRBJ2-5, with TRBD2 identical over 8 bases. CDR3 length: 14 amino acids. V trimming: 5 bases; J trimming: 5 bases; junction bases outside the gene matches: 7. The germline gives CDR1 LNHDA, CDR2 SQIVND (reference sequence). The CDR3 here is CASSPAGGLETQYF. Written as DNA, the CDR3 is TGTGCCAGTAGTCCTGCGGGGGGTTTGGAGACCCAGTACTTC. Based on the CDR3 plus reference TRBV19 and TRBJ2-5, the full variable domain is DGGITQSPKYLFRKEGQNVTLSCEQNLNHDAMYWYRQDPGQGLRLIYYSQIVNDFQKGDIAEGYSVSREKKESFPLTVTSAQKNPTAFYLCASSPAGGLETQYFGPGTRLLVL.

The chain uses TRBV7-9 and TRBJ2-3; 7 positions match TRBD2. CDR1 and CDR2 (germline): SEHNR, FQNEAQ (reference sequence). V trimming: 0 bases; J trimming: 0 bases; junction bases outside the gene matches: 3. CDR3 length: 16 residues. The CDR3 DNA follows: TGTGCCAGCAGCTTAGCGGCTAGCGGAAGCACAGATACGCAGTATTTT. As protein: CASSLAASGSTDTQYF.

The chain is built from TRBV14 and TRBJ1-5; possible D gene TRBD1, 6 bases. This CDR3 region has 16 residues. The V end lost 3 bases, the J end lost 4 bases, and 16 bases lay between the germline ends. The germline V gene encodes CDR1 SGHDN and CDR2 FVKESK. The chain's CDR3 is CASSQEKTGINQPQHF. DNA of the CDR3: TGTGCCAGCAGCCAGGAAAAAACAGGGATTAATCAGCCCCAGCATTTT.

In its sample, this clone was seen once. This chain joins TRBV11-1 and TRBJ2-1; D might be TRBD2 (6 bases). V lost 6 bases and J lost 2, with 14 bases in between. The length of the CDR3 is 15 residues. Germline CDR1 and CDR2: SGHAT and FQDESV (reference sequence). CDR3 nucleotide sequence: TGTGCCAGCAGTTCTTCCGGGACTGCCTACAATGAGCAGTTCTTC. This codes for CASSSSGTAYNEQFF.

There are a few counts of this clone. The chain recombines TRBV5-1 with TRBJ2-3, with TRBD1 as a possible D gene (5 bases). Germline assignment: CDR1 SGHRS and CDR2 YFSETQ. CDR3 length: 14 amino acids. The V and J ends lost 4 bases and 2 bases respectively, with 11 bases between them. CDR3 protein: CASSPRQITDTQYF. CDR3 DNA sequence: TGCGCCAGCAGCCCCCGACAGATCACAGATACGCAGTATTTT. Drawing the rest from reference TRBV5-1 and TRBJ2-3, the complete variable domain is KAGVTQTPRYLIKTRGQQVTLSCSPISGHRSVSWYQQTPGQGLQFLFEYFSETQRNKGNFPGRFSGRQFSNSRSEMNVSTLELGDSALYLCASSPRQITDTQYFGPGTRLTVL.

This clone has more than one count but fewer than ten. V and J are TRBV2 and TRBJ1-2; D gene unclear. The CDR3 totals 13 residues. Germline V CDR1 and CDR2: SNHLY, FYNNEI. Trimming shortened V by 6 bases and J by 0 bases, and 8 bases separated the two germline ends. The CDR3 DNA is TGTGCCAGCAGGCCTGGAGCTAACTATGGCTACACCTTC. Protein: CASRPGANYGYTF. Based on the CDR3 plus reference TRBV2 and TRBJ1-2, the full variable domain is EPEVTQTPSHQVTQMGQEVILRCVPISNHLYFYWYRQILGQKVEFLVSFYNNEISEKSEIFDDQFSVERPDGSNFTLKIRSTKLEDSAMYFCASRPGANYGYTFGSGTRLTVV.

This sequence joins TRBV30 and TRBJ1-5; D not resolved. The CDR3 totals 16 residues. Germline lookup yields CDR1 GTSNPN and CDR2 SVGIG (reference sequence). V was cut by 3 bases and J by 0 bases, with 15 bases left in between. CDR3 bases: TGTGCCTGGAGCTCCTTCCCCCCTAATAGCAATCAGCCCCAGCATTTT. Translating gives CAWSSFPPNSNQPQHF.

The rearrangement links TRBV4-1 to TRBJ1-1; 12 nucleotides line up with TRBD1. V trimming: 3 bases; J trimming: 4 bases; junction bases outside the gene matches: 6. The CDR3 runs to 16 residues. The germline V gene has CDR1 MGHRA and CDR2 YSYEKL. CDR3 in amino acids: CASSQGTGGVGTEAFF. In DNA form, the CDR3 reads TGCGCCAGCAGCCAGGGGACAGGGGGCGTCGGCACTGAAGCTTTCTTT.

Notes on this clone: Germline is not matched at one junction end, which may reflect a read error. This sequence joins TRBV7-9 and TRBJ1-1; the match to TRBD1 covers 8 bases. The germline V gene encodes CDR1 SEHNR and CDR2 FQNEAQ (reference sequence). The CDR3 is made up of 15 amino acids. The CDR3 DNA reads as TGTTCCAGCAGCGCCCGACAGGGGTTGAGCACTGAAGCTTTCTTT. Encoded protein: CSSSARQGLSTEAFF.

This chain connects TRBV5-1 to TRBJ2-1; 11 bases line up with TRBD1. Germline V CDR1 and CDR2: SGHRS, YFSETQ. V shed 4 bases and J 7 bases; nucleotides not matched to a gene: 4. The CDR3 covers 14 residues. CDR3 DNA sequence: TGCGCCAGCAGCCTGGGGACAGGGGGAAATGAGCAGTTCTTC. Translating it yields CASSLGTGGNEQFF. Full variable domain (rest looked up from reference TRBV5-1 and TRBJ2-1): KAGVTQTPRYLIKTRGQQVTLSCSPISGHRSVSWYQQTPGQGLQFLFEYFSETQRNKGNFPGRFSGRQFSNSRSEMNVSTLELGDSALYLCASSLGTGGNEQFFGPGTRLTVL.

Only one count was recorded for this clone. Relative to the germline gene, one junction end is altered; a read error may explain this. The chain recombines TRBV7-8 with TRBJ2-7; 8 bases agree with TRBD1. The CDR3 consists of 14 residues. CDR1 is SGHVS, CDR2 FQNEAQ, per germline. CDR3 DNA sequence: TGTGCCAGCAGCTTAGGAGGGGTGAGGACAGGGTGGGCCTTC. This codes for CASSLGGVRTGWAF.

V usage is TRBV19 and J usage is TRBJ1-1; no clear D. CDR3 length: 12 residues. The ends were cut back, 5 bases at V and 5 bases at J, with 9 bases in the middle. CDR1 is LNHDA and CDR2 is SQIVND in the germline V gene (reference sequence). CDR3 region: CASSRGYTEAFF. CDR3 sequence (DNA): TGTGCCAGTAGTCGGGGTTATACTGAAGCTTTCTTT.

This chain uses TRBV30 with TRBJ2-4; 10 bases are shared with TRBD2. V lost 0 bases, J lost 1 base, and 12 bases stayed unmatched. Germline CDR1 and CDR2: GTSNPN and SVGIG (reference sequence). The CDR3 length is 19 residues. In DNA, the CDR3 is TGTGCCTGGAGTGTTACACGGACTAGCGGCCCGAGGGCCAAAAACATTCAGTACTTC. As protein: CAWSVTRTSGPRAKNIQYF.

Comment on this clone: A junction boundary mismatches the germline segment, possibly from a read error. The gene calls are TRBV7-9 and TRBJ2-1, with unresolved D. The germline V gene encodes CDR1 SEHNR and CDR2 FQNEAQ (reference sequence). This CDR3 comprises 12 residues. The CDR3 sequence is CSSSLPGGEQFF. The CDR3 nucleotides are TGTTCCAGCAGCTTACCGGGTGGCGAGCAGTTCTTC.

The V and J genes are TRBV27 and TRBJ2-7; the D gene is possibly TRBD2 (6 bases). This CDR3 is 15 amino acids long. CDR1 is MNHEY and CDR2 is SMNVEV in the germline V gene (reference sequence). V was pared by 7 bases and J by 4 bases, with 20 bases between. The CDR3 spells CASNPIGGFRYEQYF. The CDR3 nucleotides are TGTGCCAGCAACCCAATAGGAGGGTTTCGGTACGAGCAGTACTTC.

This clone was found once. This chain links TRBV15 with TRBJ2-7, with 10 bases lining up with TRBD2. Germline V CDR1 and CDR2: LNHNV, YYDKDF (reference sequence). The CDR3 sequence is 15 residues long. V lost 8 bases and J lost 2; bases outside the gene matches: 9. The CDR3 reads CATSFRAGGPYEQYF. CDR3 DNA sequence: TGTGCCACCTCGTTCCGAGCGGGAGGGCCCTACGAGCAGTACTTC.

The V call is TRBV15, the J call TRBJ1-1; D unclear. V lost 3 bases and J lost 2, with 16 bases in between. Germline V gene sequence: CDR1 LNHNV, CDR2 YYDKDF (reference sequence). The CDR3 has 16 amino acids. This CDR3 reads CATSSILISPNTEAFF. The DNA for the CDR3 is TGTGCCACCAGCAGTATCCTTATTTCCCCCAACACTGAAGCTTTCTTT.

This chain links TRBV19 with TRBJ2-1; 7 bases are shared with TRBD2. Germline-derived CDR1 and CDR2 are LNHDA and SQIVND (reference sequence). The length of the CDR3 is 15 residues. V lost 5 bases and J lost 3; bases outside the gene matches: 7. Here the CDR3 DNA reads TGTGCCAGTAGTGGGGCAGGGAGGGGCTACAATGAGCAGTTCTTC. Protein: CASSGAGRGYNEQFF. Drawing the rest from reference TRBV19 and TRBJ2-1, the complete variable domain is DGGITQSPKYLFRKEGQNVTLSCEQNLNHDAMYWYRQDPGQGLRLIYYSQIVNDFQKGDIAEGYSVSREKKESFPLTVTSAQKNPTAFYLCASSGAGRGYNEQFFGPGTRLTVL.

Comment on this clone: At one boundary the junction diverges from the germline segment, which might be a read error. This chain connects TRBV7-9 to TRBJ1-2, with D uncertain. CDR1 and CDR2 from the germline V gene are SEHNR and FQNEAQ (reference sequence). The CDR3 contains 11 residues. CDR3 nucleotide sequence: TGTTCCAGCAGCTATCGTCCCTTCTACACCTTC. This translates into CSSSYRPFYTF.

This chain joins TRBV19 and TRBJ1-6, with 7 bases fitting TRBD1. CDR1 and CDR2 (germline): LNHDA, SQIVND (reference sequence). The CDR3 is made up of 14 amino acids. J was trimmed by 8 bases and V by 5 bases; bases with no gene match: 6. The CDR3 region is CASSLGGLDSPLHF. Here the CDR3 DNA reads TGTGCCAGTAGTCTAGGGGGCTTGGATTCACCCCTCCACTTT.

J is TRBJ2-5 and V is TRBV7-3, with 16 nucleotides matching TRBD2. This CDR3 comprises 18 residues. The junction had 6 bases not matched to a gene; V was cut back by 1 base and J by 4 bases. CDR1 and CDR2 from the germline V gene are SGHTA and FQGTGA. CDR3 sequence (DNA): TGTGCCAGCAGCTTAAGGGGACTAGCGGGGGGGCCGGTAGAGACCCAGTACTTC. Its translation: CASSLRGLAGGPVETQYF.

For the CDR3, the DNA is TGTGCCAGCAGCAAACATAGCGGGGGGGCTGCCGGGGAGCTGTTTTTT. Encoded protein: CASSKHSGGAAGELFF. This chain links TRBV5-6 with TRBJ2-2; the match to TRBD2 covers 11 bases. The V gene end was trimmed by 4 bases and the J gene end by 6 bases; junction bases not matched to a gene: 8. Germline V CDR1 and CDR2: SGHDT, YYEEEE. The CDR3 consists of 16 residues.

The chain carries TRBV5-8 and TRBJ1-1, with D unclear. CDR1 SGHTS and CDR2 YDEGEE come from the germline V gene. V was shortened by 2 bases and J by 2 bases, with 4 bases between the two germline ends. The CDR3 covers 12 residues. Here the CDR3 reads CASSFYNTEAFF. The DNA of the CDR3 is TGTGCCAGCAGCTTTTATAACACTGAAGCTTTCTTT.